This T cell receptor (beta chain) emerged from a study of T cells in localized non-small cell lung cancer. The study, taken as a whole, reports: In adjacent lung appeared a median approximately 57 of the top 100 tumor clones. With higher T cell density in blood came longer overall survival. Of the tissues analyzed, uninvolved adjacent lung showed maximal T cell clonality, greater than tumor. Since sequencing was restricted to only one region of the tumor, intratumor heterogeneity remains a possibility.

The germline V gene has CDR1 SNHLY and CDR2 FYNNEI. CDR3 length equals 14 residues. The germline V and J ends were trimmed by 0 bases and 1 base, with 4 bases remaining between them. The table came from immunoSEQ multiplex PCR; TCRdb's copy has only in-frame clones and leaves some out. The sample holds tens of thousands of clones, more than 75% seen once. This clone was picked up one time. Its antigen is not identified. The V gene is TRBV2, the J gene TRBJ1-5; the D is unclear. The sequence derives from a woman aged 35 to 70 with stage I squamous cell lung carcinoma. Sequenced material: peripheral blood, taken before any cancer treatment. CDR3 bases: TGTGCCAGCAGTGAAGCAGGGAGCAATCAGCCCCAGCATTTT. It codes for CASSEAGSNQPQHF.